The next 26 T cell receptor beta chains were all read from a single sample in a study of T cell repertoires and HLA-DP antigens. For these TCRs, the target antigens are not known. Here immunoSEQ multiplex PCR was the method, and the copy in TCRdb shows in-frame clones only, minus some. Among roughly 120,000 clones listed, around 93% were seen once. The specimen sequenced was CD4+ T cells from PBMCs. The receptors come from a woman aged 18-29 years in good health and CMV-seronegative.

The rearrangement links TRBV7-8 to TRBJ1-5; D unresolved. Germline V gene sequence: CDR1 SGHVS, CDR2 FQNEAQ. CDR3 size: 15 residues. V shed 7 bases and J shed 5 bases, with 18 bases lying between them. The CDR3 region has the DNA TGTGCCAGCAACCCGAGACCCGGCTCAGATCAGCCCCAGCATTTT. It is translated as CASNPRPGSDQPQHF.

The V and J genes are TRBV7-2 and TRBJ1-6; D unclear. Trimming took off 4 bases at V and 11 bases at J, with 9 bases between the two ends. Germline CDR1 and CDR2: SGHTA and FQGNSA. The CDR3 is 12 amino acids. The CDR3 here is CASSSLVAPLHF. For the CDR3, the DNA is TGTGCCAGCAGCTCCCTCGTGGCACCCCTCCACTTT.

The chain couples TRBV28 to TRBJ1-2, with 8 bases matching TRBD1. The germline V gene encodes CDR1 MDHEN and CDR2 SYDVKM. The ends lost 7 bases at V and 4 bases at J; junction bases unmatched: 2. The CDR3 is made up of 12 amino acids. CDR3 nucleotides: TGTGCCAGCATTGGACAGGGCTATGGCTACACCTTC. Translating gives CASIGQGYGYTF.

This clone appeared a single time. V and J are TRBV19 and TRBJ2-3; possibly TRBD2 for D (6 bases). This CDR3 has 15 residues. Germline V gene data show CDR1 as LNHDA and CDR2 as SQIVND (reference sequence). The germline V and J ends were trimmed by 2 bases and 1 base, with 10 bases remaining between them. The CDR3 sequence: CASSITPGGTDTQYF. Here the CDR3 DNA reads TGTGCCAGTAGTATAACCCCGGGAGGCACAGATACGCAGTATTTT.

The rearrangement links TRBV2 to TRBJ1-1, with D perhaps TRBD1 (5 bases). The CDR3 totals 15 residues. The germline V and J ends were trimmed by 6 bases and 1 base, with 15 bases remaining between them. Germline lookup yields CDR1 SNHLY and CDR2 FYNNEI. Here the CDR3 DNA reads TGTGCCAGCAGCTTCCCGTTGGGGGGGAACACTGAAGCTTTCTTT. Amino acids: CASSFPLGGNTEAFF.

The V and J genes are TRBV2 and TRBJ1-2, with D unclear. V lost 4 bases and J lost 2, with 8 bases in between. CDR1 SNHLY and CDR2 FYNNEI come from the germline V gene. The CDR3 extends over 13 amino acids. This chain's CDR3 is CASSVQTNYGYTF. In DNA, the CDR3 is TGTGCCAGCAGTGTACAGACAAACTATGGCTACACCTTC.

The J gene is TRBJ2-1, the V gene TRBV2, with 13 bases aligning to TRBD2. Germline CDR1 SNHLY, CDR2 FYNNEI. The CDR3 consists of 16 residues. V shed 1 base and J 8 bases; nucleotides not matched to a gene: 5. The CDR3 DNA follows: TGTGCCAGCAGTGAAGGACTAGCGGGAGGTGAAGATGAGCAGTTCTTC. It specifies CASSEGLAGGEDEQFF.

The V call is TRBV28, the J call TRBJ1-5; TRBD1 agrees at 8 bases. The V segment lost 5 bases and the J segment 4 bases; nucleotides outside the gene matches: 4. The CDR3 is made up of 14 amino acids. The germline CDR1 and CDR2 sequences are MDHEN and SYDVKM. CDR3 residues: CASSLDRVNQPQHF. In nucleotides, the CDR3 is TGTGCCAGCAGTCTGGACAGGGTAAATCAGCCCCAGCATTTT.

The chain links TRBV23-1 to TRBJ2-1, with TRBD2 matching over 10 bases. TRBV23-1 is classed as an ORF, of uncertain function. This CDR3 has 19 amino acids. The ends lost 0 bases at V and 9 bases at J; junction bases unmatched: 17. In DNA form, the CDR3 reads TGCGCCAGCAGTCAATCAGGGGGCGCTAGGCTAGCGGGAGAAGTTGAGCAGTTCTTC. It encodes CASSQSGGARLAGEVEQFF.

The chain uses TRBV7-2 and TRBJ2-7, with TRBD1 matching 9 bases. The CDR3 is made up of 14 amino acids. The germline CDR1 and CDR2 sequences are SGHTA and FQGNSA. The V gene end was trimmed by 4 bases and the J gene end by 6 bases; junction bases not matched to a gene: 7. CDR3 DNA: TGTGCCAGCAGCTACCGGGACAGGGCCCTCGAGCAGTACTTC. It is translated as CASSYRDRALEQYF. Filled out from reference TRBV7-2 and TRBJ2-7, the complete variable domain reads GAGVSQSPSNKVTEKGKDVELRCDPISGHTALYWYRQSLGQGLEFLIYFQGNSAPDKSGLPSDRFSAERTGGSVSTLTIQRTQQEDSAVYLCASSYRDRALEQYFGPGTRLTVT.

The chain couples TRBV9 to TRBJ2-2, with a tentative D call TRBD2 (5 bases). CDR3 length: 13 amino acids. Per germline, CDR1 SGDLS and CDR2 YYNGEE. V lost 4 bases to trimming and J lost 3 bases, with 7 bases between them. CDR3 sequence reads: CASSRGDTGELFF. In DNA form, the CDR3 reads TGTGCCAGCAGCCGGGGAGACACCGGGGAGCTGTTTTTT.

This rearrangement joins TRBV10-3 to TRBJ2-3; TRBD2 might be the D (5 bases). Germline V gene sequence: CDR1 ENHRY, CDR2 SYGVKD. There are 14 residues in the CDR3. V dropped 9 bases and J dropped 1 base, with 14 bases sitting between them. This CDR3 is CAIGPGIGTDTQYF. The CDR3 DNA reads as TGTGCCATAGGTCCGGGGATTGGCACAGATACGCAGTATTTT.

V and J are TRBV9 and TRBJ2-5, with D possibly TRBD1 on 6 matching bases. Per germline, CDR1 SGDLS and CDR2 YYNGEE. The CDR3 contains 13 residues. The V and J ends lost 4 bases and 4 bases respectively, with 11 bases between them. CDR3 residues: CASSPQGTETQYF. For the CDR3, the DNA is TGTGCCAGCAGCCCCCAGGGGACAGAGACCCAGTACTTC.

The gene calls are TRBV5-1 and TRBJ2-3, with a weak D call TRBD1 (6 bases). Germline loops: CDR1 SGHRS, CDR2 YFSETQ. The CDR3 is 15 residues long. Trimming removed 6 bases at V and 1 base at J, with 15 bases between. The CDR3 region has the DNA TGCGCCAGCACTGATCTCAGGGGACGCACAGATACGCAGTATTTT. Translating gives CASTDLRGRTDTQYF.

This rearrangement joins TRBV7-2 to TRBJ2-7; 7 bases are shared with TRBD1. The germline V gene has CDR1 SGHTA and CDR2 FQGNSA. The CDR3 has 13 amino acids. V lost 5 bases to trimming and J lost 6 bases; unmatched junction nucleotides: 7. CDR3 DNA sequence: TGTGCCAGCAGCCAGACAGGGATTTCCGAGCAGTACTTC. Encoded protein: CASSQTGISEQYF.

The chain couples TRBV28 to TRBJ1-5; D possibly corresponds to TRBD1 (5 bases). The CDR3 totals 12 residues. V gave up 11 bases and J gave up 8 bases, with 16 bases separating them. Germline CDR1 and CDR2: MDHEN and SYDVKM. The CDR3 is CACGGGAEPQHF. In DNA, the CDR3 is TGTGCCTGTGGGGGAGGGGCTGAGCCCCAGCATTTT. The full variable domain, completed using reference TRBV28 and TRBJ1-5, is DVKVTQSSRYLVKRTGEKVFLECVQDMDHENMFWYRQDPGLGLRLIYFSYDVKMKEKGDIPEGYSVSREKKERFSLILESASTNQTSMYLCACGGGAEPQHFGDGTRLSIL.

A few counts support this clone. The V gene is TRBV5-1, the J gene TRBJ1-1; D is unclear. Germline V gives CDR1 SGHRS, CDR2 YFSETQ. CDR3 size: 12 residues. V was trimmed by 3 bases and J by 3 bases, leaving 6 bases between them. CDR3 sequence reads: CASSSYDTEAFF. The CDR3, as DNA: TGCGCCAGCAGCTCCTATGACACTGAAGCTTTCTTT.

As concerns this clone: The sample carries other DNA sequences with the same CDR3. This sequence joins TRBV19 and TRBJ2-5; no definite D call. Germline CDR1 LNHDA, CDR2 SQIVND (reference sequence). Between the trimmed V and J ends, which lost 3 bases and 5 bases, there was a span of 4 bases. The CDR3 contains 11 residues. CDR3 loop: CASSIEETQYF. In DNA, the CDR3 is TGTGCCAGTAGTATTGAGGAGACCCAGTACTTC.

The chain employs TRBV5-4 and TRBJ2-7, with D perhaps given as TRBD1 or TRBD2 (5 bases each). The CDR3 contains 16 residues. Germline loops: CDR1 SGHNT, CDR2 YYREEE (reference sequence). V shed 1 base and J shed 7 bases, with 21 bases lying between them. Here the CDR3 reads CASSLKVPGPREEQYF. The CDR3, as DNA: TGTGCCAGCAGCTTGAAGGTTCCGGGACCCCGGGAAGAGCAGTACTTC.

The chain links TRBV25-1 to TRBJ2-3; 12 bases align to TRBD2. The junction had 6 bases not matched to a gene; V was cut back by 6 bases and J by 5 bases. The CDR3 contains 15 residues. Per germline, CDR1 MGHDK and CDR2 SYGVNS. CDR3 amino acids: CASRSSGGGRDTQYF. DNA of the CDR3: TGTGCCAGCAGATCTAGCGGGGGGGGTCGAGATACGCAGTATTTT.

V is TRBV18 and J is TRBJ2-5; 10 bases line up with TRBD1. V dropped 5 bases and J dropped 3; count of bases not matched to a gene: 12. This CDR3 contains 17 residues. Germline loops: CDR1 KGHSH, CDR2 LQKENI. CDR3 sequence (DNA): TGTGCCAGCTCAGACTTTGAGCGGGACAGGGGTGAAGAGACCCAGTACTTC. Its protein product is CASSDFERDRGEETQYF.

This chain links TRBV6-5 with TRBJ1-1; TRBD1 matches at 7 bases. Trimming at V came to 2 bases and at J to 7 bases, leaving 4 bases not matched to a gene. Germline CDR1 MNHEY, CDR2 SVGAGI. The CDR3 covers 13 residues. The CDR3 DNA follows: TGTGCCAGCAGTTACCGACAGGGAGGTGAAGCTTTCTTT. This codes for CASSYRQGGEAFF.

The chain uses TRBV10-1 and TRBJ2-7, with 9 bases fitting TRBD2. Germline-derived CDR1 and CDR2 are WNHNN and SYGVQD (reference sequence). V gave up 0 bases and J gave up 7 bases; unmatched junction bases: 10. CDR3 length equals 16 residues. The CDR3 bases are TGCGCCAGCAGTGAGTCGGGGCTAGCGGGATTGGATGAGCAGTACTTC. Residues: CASSESGLAGLDEQYF.

The genes are TRBV5-6 and TRBJ1-2; TRBD1 matches at 7 bases. This CDR3 comprises 14 residues. The germline V gene encodes CDR1 SGHDT and CDR2 YYEEEE. V dropped 4 bases and J dropped 4; count of bases not matched to a gene: 7. CDR3 nucleotides: TGTGCCAGCAGCAGCCCGACAGGGTCCTATGGCTACACCTTC. Amino acids: CASSSPTGSYGYTF.

The gene calls are TRBV5-4 and TRBJ2-7; 7 nucleotides line up with TRBD2. Germline V gene lookup returns CDR1 SGHNT and CDR2 YYREEE (reference sequence). This CDR3 comprises 15 residues. V lost 0 bases to trimming and J lost 0 bases; unmatched junction nucleotides: 3. CDR3 nucleotides: TGTGCCAGCAGCTTGGGGCCTAGCGGCTCCTACGAGCAGTACTTC. Translated: CASSLGPSGSYEQYF.

The V gene is TRBV9, the J gene TRBJ2-3; 10 bases match TRBD2. Germline V gene sequence: CDR1 SGDLS, CDR2 YYNGEE. The junction had 3 bases not matched to a gene; V was cut back by 0 bases and J by 2 bases. The CDR3 totals 16 residues. The CDR3 DNA sequence: TGTGCCAGCAGCGTAGGGAGCGGGAGGGTCACAGATACGCAGTATTTT. It codes for CASSVGSGRVTDTQYF.